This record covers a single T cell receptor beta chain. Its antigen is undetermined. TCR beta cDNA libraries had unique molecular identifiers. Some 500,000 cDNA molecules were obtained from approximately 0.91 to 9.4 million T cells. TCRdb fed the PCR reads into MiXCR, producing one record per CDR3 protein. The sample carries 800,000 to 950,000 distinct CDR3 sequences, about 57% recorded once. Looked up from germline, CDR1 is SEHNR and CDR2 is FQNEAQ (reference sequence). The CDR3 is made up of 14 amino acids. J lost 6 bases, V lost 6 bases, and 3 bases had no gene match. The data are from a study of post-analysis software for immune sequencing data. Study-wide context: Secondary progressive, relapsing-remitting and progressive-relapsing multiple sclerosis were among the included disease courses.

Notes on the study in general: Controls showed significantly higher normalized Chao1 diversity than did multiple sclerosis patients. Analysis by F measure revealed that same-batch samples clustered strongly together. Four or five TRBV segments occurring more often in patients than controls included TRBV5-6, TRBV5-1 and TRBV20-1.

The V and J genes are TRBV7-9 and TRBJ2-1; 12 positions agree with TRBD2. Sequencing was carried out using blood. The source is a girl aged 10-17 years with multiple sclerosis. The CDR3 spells CASRTSGSPNEQFF. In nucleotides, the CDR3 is TGTGCCAGCAGGACTAGCGGGAGCCCCAATGAGCAGTTCTTC.